The clone carrying this TCR beta chain came up a few times. Its specificity is unknown. This specimen belongs to a study of human T cells and chemical hapten exposure. Study context: Diphenylcyclopropenone was administered weekly to the scalp of patients throughout the approximately 25-week study. Study-wide points: PT1 expanded TCR numbers rose with patch test score.

Documented time point: patch test 1, 2 weeks after DPC sensitization. Treatment described: therapeutic diphenylcyclopropenone sensitization with weekly scalp DPC. Unfractionated whole blood yielded the extracted total RNA. The CDR3 sequence is 13 residues long. Germline CDR1 is MNHEY and CDR2 is SVGAGI. Trimming took 6 bases from V and 2 from J, leaving 8 bases between them. A single record per CDR3 protein comes from TCRdb applying MiXCR to the RACE reads. The sample contains about 380,000 distinct CDR3 sequences, 4.8% of which appear only once. This TCR derives from a woman aged 45-65 years with alopecia areata. Some clones in this sample may be carry-over from other donors' samples. The chain links TRBV6-5 to TRBJ2-4, with D uncertain. Sequenced material: whole blood, taken in connection with sensitization to the hapten diphenylcyclopropenone (DPC). The CDR3 protein is CASRDGTKNIQYF. The CDR3 DNA reads TGTGCCAGCAGGGACGGTACCAAAAACATTCAGTACTTC.